The 3 T cell receptor beta chains in this list originate from one sample, sequenced in a study of follicular helper T cells after annual influenza vaccination. The method was immunoSEQ multiplex PCR; TCRdb's version includes in-frame clones alone and lacks a portion of them. Of 6,000 to 9,500 clones in the sample, approximately 87% were seen once. Time point: 2014-2015 season, 7 days after vaccination. This specimen was CXCR5+ CD38- circulating T follicular helper cells from blood, taken 7 days after influenza vaccination. Subset of the sample: circulating Tfh, non-naive CD4+CXCR5+PD-1+ (ICOS+CD38+ or ICOS-CD38-). Receptor source: an adult who received the influenza vaccine.

This clone was seen a few times. This rearrangement joins TRBV5-1 to TRBJ1-2, with a tentative D call TRBD1 (6 bases). Trimming stripped 2 bases from V and 3 bases from J, with 11 bases between. The CDR3 consists of 14 residues. CDR1 is SGHRS and CDR2 is YFSETQ in the germline V gene. The CDR3 nucleotides read TGCGCCAGCAGCTTTGTCGGGGGCGACTATGGCTACACCTTC. Encoded protein: CASSFVGGDYGYTF.

The V and J genes are TRBV5-1 and TRBJ1-1; 7 bases match TRBD1. The germline V gene encodes CDR1 SGHRS and CDR2 YFSETQ. This CDR3 comprises 15 residues. The V segment lost 1 base and the J segment 5 bases; nucleotides outside the gene matches: 8. CDR3 loop: CASSLQPGGETEAFF. CDR3 DNA sequence: TGCGCCAGCAGCTTGCAACCAGGGGGGGAGACTGAAGCTTTCTTT.

This rearrangement joins TRBV5-6 to TRBJ1-2, with 10 bases aligning to TRBD1. The CDR3 sequence is 15 residues long. Trimming removed 0 bases from V and 6 bases from J; junction bases left unmatched: 5. The germline CDR1 and CDR2 sequences are SGHDT and YYEEEE. CDR3 sequence: CASSLVSGQGNGYTF. The CDR3 nucleotides are TGTGCCAGCAGCTTGGTATCGGGACAGGGGAATGGCTACACCTTC.